A single count supports the clone carrying this T cell receptor beta chain. V lost 5 bases to trimming and J lost 5 bases, with 21 bases between them. CDR3 size: 17 residues. From germline, CDR1 is SGHVS and CDR2 FQNEAQ. This record comes from a study of blood T cell repertoires in COVID-19. As for the study in general: Material from acute and convalescent COVID-19 was sourced from the United States, Italy and Spain.

Profiled with immunoSEQ multiplex PCR; TCRdb holds only in-frame clones, not every one. The sample carries approximately 500,000 clones, roughly 88% recorded once. The TCR originated in a woman between 40 and 55 years old who had recovered from COVID-19. This chain connects TRBV7-8 to TRBJ2-2; possibly TRBD1 for D (8 bases). The sequencing sample was made of PBMCs or T cells enriched from blood (not recorded which). The CDR3: CASSPLGGTGITGELFF. The CDR3 nucleotides read TGTGCCAGCAGCCCGCTCGGGGGGACAGGAATAACCGGGGAGCTGTTTTTT.